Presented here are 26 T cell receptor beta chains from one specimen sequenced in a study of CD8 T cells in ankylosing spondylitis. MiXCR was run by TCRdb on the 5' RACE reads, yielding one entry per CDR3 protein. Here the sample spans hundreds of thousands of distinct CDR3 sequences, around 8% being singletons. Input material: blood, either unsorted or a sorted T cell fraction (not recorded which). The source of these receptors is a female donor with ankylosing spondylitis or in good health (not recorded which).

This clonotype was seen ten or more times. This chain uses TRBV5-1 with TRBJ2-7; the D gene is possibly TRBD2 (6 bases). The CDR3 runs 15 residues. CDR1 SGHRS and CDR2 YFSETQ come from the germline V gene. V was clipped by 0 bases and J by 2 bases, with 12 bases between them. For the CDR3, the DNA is TGCGCCAGCAGCTTGGCCCCAGGACTACCCTACGAGCAGTACTTC. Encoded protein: CASSLAPGLPYEQYF.

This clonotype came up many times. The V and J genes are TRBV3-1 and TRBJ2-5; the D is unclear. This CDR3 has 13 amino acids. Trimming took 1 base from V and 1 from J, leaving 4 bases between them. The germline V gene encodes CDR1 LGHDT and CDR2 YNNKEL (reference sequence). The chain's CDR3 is CASSQGTQETQYF. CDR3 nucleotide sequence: TGTGCCAGCAGCCAAGGGACCCAAGAGACCCAGTACTTC.

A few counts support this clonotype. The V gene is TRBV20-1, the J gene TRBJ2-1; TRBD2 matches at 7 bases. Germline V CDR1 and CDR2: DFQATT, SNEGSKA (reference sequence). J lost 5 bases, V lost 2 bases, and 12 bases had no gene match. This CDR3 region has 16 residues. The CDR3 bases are TGCAGTGCTAGAAGGGGCCGGAGCGGGAACCACAATGAGCAGTTCTTC. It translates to CSARRGRSGNHNEQFF.

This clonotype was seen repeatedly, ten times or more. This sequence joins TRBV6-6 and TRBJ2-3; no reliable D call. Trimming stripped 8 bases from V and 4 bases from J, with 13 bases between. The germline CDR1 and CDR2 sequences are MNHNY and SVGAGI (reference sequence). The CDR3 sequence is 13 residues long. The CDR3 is CASESPLSDTQYF. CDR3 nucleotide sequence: TGTGCCAGCGAAAGCCCTCTCTCAGATACGCAGTATTTT.

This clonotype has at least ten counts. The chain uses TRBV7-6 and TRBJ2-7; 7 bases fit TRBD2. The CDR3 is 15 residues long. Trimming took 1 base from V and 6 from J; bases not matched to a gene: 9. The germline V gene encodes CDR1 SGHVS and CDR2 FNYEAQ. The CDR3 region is CASSLEGGHRSEQYF. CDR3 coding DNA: TGTGCCAGCAGCTTAGAGGGAGGGCACCGCTCCGAGCAGTACTTC.

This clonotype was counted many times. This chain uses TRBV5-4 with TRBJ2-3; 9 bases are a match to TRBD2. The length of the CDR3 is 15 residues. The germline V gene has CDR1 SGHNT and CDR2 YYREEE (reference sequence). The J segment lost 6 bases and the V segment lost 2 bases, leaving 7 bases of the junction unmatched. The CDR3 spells CASSFPGLAADTQYF. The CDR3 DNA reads TGTGCCAGCAGCTTTCCGGGACTAGCTGCGGATACGCAGTATTTT.

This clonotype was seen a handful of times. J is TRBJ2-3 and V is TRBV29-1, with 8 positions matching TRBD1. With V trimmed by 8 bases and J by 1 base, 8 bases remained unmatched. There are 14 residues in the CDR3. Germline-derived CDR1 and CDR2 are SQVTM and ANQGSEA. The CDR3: CSIRDRRRTDTQYF. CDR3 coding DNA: TGCAGCATCAGGGACAGGCGACGCACAGATACGCAGTATTTT.

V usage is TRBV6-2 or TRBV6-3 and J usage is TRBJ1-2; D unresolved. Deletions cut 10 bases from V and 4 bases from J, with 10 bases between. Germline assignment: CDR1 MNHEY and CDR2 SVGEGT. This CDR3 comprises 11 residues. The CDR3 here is CATSTGYGYTF. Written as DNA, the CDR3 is TGTGCCACCTCGACGGGCTATGGCTACACCTTC.

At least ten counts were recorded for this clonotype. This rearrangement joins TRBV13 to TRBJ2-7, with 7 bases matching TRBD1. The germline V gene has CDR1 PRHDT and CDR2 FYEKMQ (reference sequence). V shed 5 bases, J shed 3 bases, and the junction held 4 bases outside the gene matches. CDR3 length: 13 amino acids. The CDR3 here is CASSPRDSYEQYF. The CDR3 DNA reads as TGTGCCAGCAGCCCCCGGGACAGCTACGAGCAGTACTTC. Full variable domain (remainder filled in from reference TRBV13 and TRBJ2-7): AAGVIQSPRHLIKEKRETATLKCYPIPRHDTVYWYQQGPGQDPQFLISFYEKMQSDKGSIPDRFSAQQFSDYHSELNMSSLELGDSALYFCASSPRDSYEQYFGPGTRLTVT.

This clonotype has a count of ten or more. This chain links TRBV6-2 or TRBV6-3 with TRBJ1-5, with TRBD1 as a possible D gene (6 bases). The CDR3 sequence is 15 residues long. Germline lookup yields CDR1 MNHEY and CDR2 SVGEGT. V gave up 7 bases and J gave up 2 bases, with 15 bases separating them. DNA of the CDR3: TGTGCCAGCACCCTAGCACAGGGAGGCAATCAGCCCCAGCATTTT. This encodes CASTLAQGGNQPQHF.

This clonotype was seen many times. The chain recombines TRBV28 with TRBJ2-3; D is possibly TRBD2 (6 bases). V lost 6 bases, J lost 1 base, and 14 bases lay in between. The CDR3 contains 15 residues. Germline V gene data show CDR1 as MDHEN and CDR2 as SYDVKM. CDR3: CASSSWGEGTDTQYF. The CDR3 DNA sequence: TGTGCCAGCAGCTCCTGGGGGGAGGGCACAGATACGCAGTATTTT. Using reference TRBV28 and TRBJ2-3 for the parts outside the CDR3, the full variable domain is DVKVTQSSRYLVKRTGEKVFLECVQDMDHENMFWYRQDPGLGLRLIYFSYDVKMKEKGDIPEGYSVSREKKERFSLILESASTNQTSMYLCASSSWGEGTDTQYFGPGTRLTVL.

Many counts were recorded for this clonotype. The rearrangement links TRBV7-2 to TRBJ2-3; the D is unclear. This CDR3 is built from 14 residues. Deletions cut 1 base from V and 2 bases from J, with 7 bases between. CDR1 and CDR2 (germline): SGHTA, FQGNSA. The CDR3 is CASSLGHSTDTQYF. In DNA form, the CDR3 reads TGTGCCAGCAGCTTAGGTCACTCCACAGATACGCAGTATTTT.

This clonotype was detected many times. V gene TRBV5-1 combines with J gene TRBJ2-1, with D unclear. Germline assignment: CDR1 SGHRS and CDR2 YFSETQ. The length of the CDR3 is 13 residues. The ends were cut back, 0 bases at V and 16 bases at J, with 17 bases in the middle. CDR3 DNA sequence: TGCGCCAGCAGCTTGGATGTAGAGGTCCAGAGCTTCTTC. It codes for CASSLDVEVQSFF.

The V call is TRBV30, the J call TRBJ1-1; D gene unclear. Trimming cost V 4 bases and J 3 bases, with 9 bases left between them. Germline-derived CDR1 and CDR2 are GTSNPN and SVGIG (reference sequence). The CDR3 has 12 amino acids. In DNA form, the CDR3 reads TGTGCCTGGATGCCGTCGTACACTGAAGCTTTCTTT. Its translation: CAWMPSYTEAFF.

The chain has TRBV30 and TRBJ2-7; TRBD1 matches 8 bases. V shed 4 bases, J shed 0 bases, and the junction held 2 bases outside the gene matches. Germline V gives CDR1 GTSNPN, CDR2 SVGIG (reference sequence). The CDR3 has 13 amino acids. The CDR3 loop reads CAWTTGVSYEQYF. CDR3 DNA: TGTGCCTGGACGACAGGGGTCTCCTACGAGCAGTACTTC.

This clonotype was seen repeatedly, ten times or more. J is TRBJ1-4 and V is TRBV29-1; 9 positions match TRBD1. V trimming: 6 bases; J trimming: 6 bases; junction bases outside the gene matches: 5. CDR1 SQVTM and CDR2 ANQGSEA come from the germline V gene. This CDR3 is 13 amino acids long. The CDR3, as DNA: TGCAGCGTCAGAGGACAGGGGCATGAAAAACTGTTTTTT. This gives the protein CSVRGQGHEKLFF.

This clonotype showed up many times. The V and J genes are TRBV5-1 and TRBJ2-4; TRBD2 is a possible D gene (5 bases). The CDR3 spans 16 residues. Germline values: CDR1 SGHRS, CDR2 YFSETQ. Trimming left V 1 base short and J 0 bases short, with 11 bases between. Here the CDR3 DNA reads TGCGCCAGCAGCTTGAGCGGTGGGGAAGCCAAAAACATTCAGTACTTC. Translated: CASSLSGGEAKNIQYF.

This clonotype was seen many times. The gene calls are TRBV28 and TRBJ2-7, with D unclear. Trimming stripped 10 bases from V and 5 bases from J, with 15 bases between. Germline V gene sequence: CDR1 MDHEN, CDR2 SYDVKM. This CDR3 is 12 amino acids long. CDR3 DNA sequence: TGTGCCACCACAAGAGACGTCCACGAGCAGTACTTC. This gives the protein CATTRDVHEQYF.

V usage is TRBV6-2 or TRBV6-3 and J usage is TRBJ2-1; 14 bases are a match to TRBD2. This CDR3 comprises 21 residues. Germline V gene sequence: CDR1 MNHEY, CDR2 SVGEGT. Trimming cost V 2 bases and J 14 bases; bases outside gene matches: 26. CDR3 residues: CASSYQGTPTSGRAGRFEKFF. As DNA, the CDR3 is TGTGCCAGCAGTTACCAGGGGACCCCGACTAGCGGGAGGGCGGGACGTTTCGAGAAGTTCTTC.

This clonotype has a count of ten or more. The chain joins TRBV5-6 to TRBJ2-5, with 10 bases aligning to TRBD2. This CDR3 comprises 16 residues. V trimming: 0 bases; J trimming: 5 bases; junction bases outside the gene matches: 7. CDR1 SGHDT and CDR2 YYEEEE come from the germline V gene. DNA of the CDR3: TGTGCCAGCAGCTTGGGACTAGCGGGCGCGACGGAGACCCAGTACTTC. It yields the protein CASSLGLAGATETQYF.

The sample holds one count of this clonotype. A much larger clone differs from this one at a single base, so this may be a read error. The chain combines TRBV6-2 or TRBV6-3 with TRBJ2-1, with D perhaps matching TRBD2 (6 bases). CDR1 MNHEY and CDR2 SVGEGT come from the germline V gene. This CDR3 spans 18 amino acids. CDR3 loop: CASTLPRWAGSSCNEQFF. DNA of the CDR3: TGTGCCAGCACGCTCCCCCGGTGGGCGGGGAGCTCCTGCAATGAGCAGTTCTTC.

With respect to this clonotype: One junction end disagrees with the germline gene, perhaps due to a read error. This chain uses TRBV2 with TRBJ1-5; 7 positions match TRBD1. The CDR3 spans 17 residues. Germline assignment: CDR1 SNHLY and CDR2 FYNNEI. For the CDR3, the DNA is TGTGTCAGCAGTGGGGACAGTTTGGGGGTAAGGAATCAGCCCCAATATTTT. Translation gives CVSSGDSLGVRNQPQYF.

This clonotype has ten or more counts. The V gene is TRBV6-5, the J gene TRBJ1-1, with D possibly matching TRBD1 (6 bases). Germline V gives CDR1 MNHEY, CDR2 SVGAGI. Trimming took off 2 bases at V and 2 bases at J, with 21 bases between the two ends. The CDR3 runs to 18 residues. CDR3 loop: CASSYTIGGANLNTEAFF. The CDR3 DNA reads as TGTGCCAGCAGTTACACGATCGGGGGCGCGAACCTTAACACTGAAGCTTTCTTT.

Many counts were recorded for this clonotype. The CDR3 sequence: CASSFGGNTIYF. The CDR3 region has the DNA TGTGCCAGCAGTTTTGGGGGAAACACCATATATTTT. This chain links TRBV12-3 or TRBV12-4 with TRBJ1-3; D ambiguous. The ends were cut back, 3 bases at V and 4 bases at J, with 4 bases in the middle. The CDR3 has 12 residues.

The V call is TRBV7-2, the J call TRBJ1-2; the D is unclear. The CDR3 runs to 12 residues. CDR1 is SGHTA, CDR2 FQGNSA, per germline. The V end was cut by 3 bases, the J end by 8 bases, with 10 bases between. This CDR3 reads CASSFGVGGYTF. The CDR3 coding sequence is TGTGCCAGCAGCTTCGGGGTCGGGGGCTACACCTTC.

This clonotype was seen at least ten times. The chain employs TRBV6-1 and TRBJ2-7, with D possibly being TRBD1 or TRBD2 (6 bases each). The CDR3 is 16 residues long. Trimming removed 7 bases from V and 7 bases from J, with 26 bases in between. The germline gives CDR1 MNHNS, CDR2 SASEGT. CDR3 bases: TGTGCCAGCACCTCCTTCCCTCGGGACAAACGGGGGGAGCAGTACTTC. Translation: CASTSFPRDKRGEQYF.